This T cell receptor beta chain was obtained from a study of tumor-infiltrating lymphocytes in localized non-small cell lung cancer. Findings and limits, study-wide: IM1 and IM2 tumors showed no difference in T-cell fraction.

In the case of this clone: Antigen specificity is unknown.

TCRdb keeps only in-frame clones here, not all; method: immunoSEQ multiplex PCR. The table lists 7,000 or so clones, 74% of them singletons. Germline lookup yields CDR1 LNHDA and CDR2 SQIVND (reference sequence). This CDR3 contains 13 residues. Trimming pared 4 bases from V and 4 bases from J, leaving 8 bases between. The sequenced sample consisted of uninvolved lung tissue not adjacent to the tumor. The chain links TRBV19 to TRBJ1-5, with a weak D call TRBD1 (5 bases). The clonotype was recovered from a human donor with non-small cell lung cancer. CDR3 sequence (DNA): TGTGCCAGTAGTAGGGGGGGGAATCAGCCCCAGCATTTT. This codes for CASSRGGNQPQHF.